This record covers a single TCR beta chain. The assay was immunoSEQ multiplex PCR, and TCRdb's table has in-frame clones only and misses some. Of more than 30,000 clones in the sample, approximately 89% were seen once. This specimen belongs to a study of preoperative IRX-2 immunotherapy in early breast cancer. As for treatment: preoperative locoregional IRX-2 cytokine immunotherapy. Patients received preoperative, locoregional IRX-2 cytokine immunotherapy in a phase Ib study. CDR3 length: 15 amino acids. Per the germline V gene, CDR1 is MDHEN and CDR2 is SYDVKM. V was clipped by 5 bases and J by 0 bases, with 12 bases between them.

This chain connects TRBV28 to TRBJ2-3; D gene ambiguous. The receptor's source is a human donor with breast cancer. The sequencing used tumor tissue, collected after IRX-2 immunotherapy. The CDR3 DNA reads as TGTGCCAGCAGTCCCACCCGACTTAGCACAGATACGCAGTATTTT. Translation: CASSPTRLSTDTQYF.